What follows describes a single TCR beta chain. Its antigen is currently unknown. Method: immunoSEQ multiplex PCR; TCRdb's copy keeps in-frame clones and lacks some. The data show over 150,000 clones, approximately 86% seen once. This specimen comes from a study of T cell responses to AZD1222 COVID-19 vaccine. Study-wide results and limits: White British people made up most donors, females outnumbered males, and clonal diversity was possibly underestimated. None of the repertoires were sampled until the peak T cell response had passed.

The CDR3 sequence is 14 residues long. The germline V gene has CDR1 WNHNN and CDR2 SYGVQD (reference sequence). The ends were cut back, 0 bases at V and 13 bases at J, with 18 bases in the middle. The V call is TRBV10-1, the J call TRBJ1-1; the D is unclear. This specimen was peripheral blood, taken on day 0 of AZD1222 vaccination. This TCR was sampled from an adult in good health. DNA of the CDR3: TGCGCCAGCAGTGAGTCGACTCTCACGATAGGACTTTTCTTT. Translated, it gives CASSESTLTIGLFF.